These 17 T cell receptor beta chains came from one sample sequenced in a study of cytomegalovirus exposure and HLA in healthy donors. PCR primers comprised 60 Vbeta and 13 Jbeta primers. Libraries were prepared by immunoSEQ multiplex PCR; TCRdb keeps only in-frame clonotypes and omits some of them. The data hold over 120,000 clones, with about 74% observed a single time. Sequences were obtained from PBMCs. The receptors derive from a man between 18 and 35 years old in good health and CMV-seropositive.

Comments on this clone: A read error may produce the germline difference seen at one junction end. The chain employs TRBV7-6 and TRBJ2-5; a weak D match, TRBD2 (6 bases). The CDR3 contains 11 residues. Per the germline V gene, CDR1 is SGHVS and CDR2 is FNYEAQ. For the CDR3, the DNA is TGTGCCAGCAGCTTAGTAGGGGAGGCGAACTTC. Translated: CASSLVGEANF.

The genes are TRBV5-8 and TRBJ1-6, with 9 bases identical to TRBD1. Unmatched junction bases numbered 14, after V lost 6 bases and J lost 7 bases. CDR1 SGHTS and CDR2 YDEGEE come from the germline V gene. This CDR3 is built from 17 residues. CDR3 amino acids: CASIPRLGQGRNSPLHF. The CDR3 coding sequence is TGTGCCAGCATCCCAAGATTGGGACAGGGTCGGAATTCACCCCTCCACTTT. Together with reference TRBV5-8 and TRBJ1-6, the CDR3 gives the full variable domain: EAGVTQSPTHLIKTRGQQATLRCSPISGHTSVYWYQQALGLGLQFLLWYDEGEERNRGNFPPRFSGRQFPNYSSELNVNALELEDSALYLCASIPRLGQGRNSPLHFGNGTRLTVT.

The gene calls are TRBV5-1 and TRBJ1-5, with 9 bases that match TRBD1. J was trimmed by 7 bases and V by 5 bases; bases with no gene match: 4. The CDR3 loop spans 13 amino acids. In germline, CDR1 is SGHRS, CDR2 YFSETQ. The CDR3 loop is CASRTGTGQPQHF. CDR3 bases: TGCGCCAGCAGAACCGGGACAGGGCAGCCCCAGCATTTT.

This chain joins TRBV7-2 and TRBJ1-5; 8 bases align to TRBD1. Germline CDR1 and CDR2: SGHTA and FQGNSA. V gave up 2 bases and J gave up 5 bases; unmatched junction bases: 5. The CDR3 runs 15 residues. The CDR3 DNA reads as TGTGCCAGCAGCTTATGGTCAGGGGGCTATCAGCCCCAGCATTTT. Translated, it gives CASSLWSGGYQPQHF.

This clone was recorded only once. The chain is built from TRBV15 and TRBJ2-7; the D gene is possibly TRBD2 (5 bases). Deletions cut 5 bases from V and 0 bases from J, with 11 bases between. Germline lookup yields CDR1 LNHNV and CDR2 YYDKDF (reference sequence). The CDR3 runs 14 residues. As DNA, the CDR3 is TGTGCCACCAGCGTTGGACTGCGCTCCTACGAGCAGTACTTC. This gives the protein CATSVGLRSYEQYF.

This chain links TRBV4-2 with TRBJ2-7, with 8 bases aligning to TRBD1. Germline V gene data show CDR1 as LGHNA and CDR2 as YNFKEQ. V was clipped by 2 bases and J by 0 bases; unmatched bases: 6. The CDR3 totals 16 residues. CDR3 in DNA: TGTGCCAGCAGCCAACCCAGGACAGGGAGCTCCTACGAGCAGTACTTC. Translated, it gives CASSQPRTGSSYEQYF.

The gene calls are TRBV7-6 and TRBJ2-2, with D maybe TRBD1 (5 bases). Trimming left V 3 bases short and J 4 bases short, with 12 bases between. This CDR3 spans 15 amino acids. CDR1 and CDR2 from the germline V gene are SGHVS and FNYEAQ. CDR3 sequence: CASSLRQILTGELFF. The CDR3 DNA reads TGTGCCAGCAGCTTGCGACAGATCCTCACCGGGGAGCTGTTTTTT.

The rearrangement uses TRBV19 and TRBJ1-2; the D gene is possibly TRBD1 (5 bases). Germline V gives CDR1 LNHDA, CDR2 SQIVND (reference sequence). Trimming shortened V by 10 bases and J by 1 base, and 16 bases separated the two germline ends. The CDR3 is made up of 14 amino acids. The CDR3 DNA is TGTGCCACCCGTCCTGGGGCGAATAACTATGGCTACACCTTC. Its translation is CATRPGANNYGYTF.

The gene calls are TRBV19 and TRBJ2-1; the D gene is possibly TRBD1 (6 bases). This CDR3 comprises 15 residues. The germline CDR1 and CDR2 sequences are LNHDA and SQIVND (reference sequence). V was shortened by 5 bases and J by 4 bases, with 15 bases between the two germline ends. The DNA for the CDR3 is TGTGCCAGTAGTTTGACAGGACGGGGATACAATGAGCAGTTCTTC. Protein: CASSLTGRGYNEQFF.

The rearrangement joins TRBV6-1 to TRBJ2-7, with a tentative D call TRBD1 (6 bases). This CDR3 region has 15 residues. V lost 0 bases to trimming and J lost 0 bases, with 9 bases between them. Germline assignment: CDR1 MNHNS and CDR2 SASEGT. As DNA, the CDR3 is TGTGCCAGCAGTGAAGCGGCAGGGGACTCCTACGAGCAGTACTTC. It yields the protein CASSEAAGDSYEQYF.

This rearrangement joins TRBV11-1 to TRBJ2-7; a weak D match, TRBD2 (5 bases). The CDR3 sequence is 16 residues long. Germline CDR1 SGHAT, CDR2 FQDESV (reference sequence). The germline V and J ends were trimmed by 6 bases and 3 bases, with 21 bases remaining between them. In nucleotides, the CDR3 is TGTGCCAGCAGTAAACCGGGAAAAACTTTTTTCTACGAGCAGTACTTC. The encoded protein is CASSKPGKTFFYEQYF. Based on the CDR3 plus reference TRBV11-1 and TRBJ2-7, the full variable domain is EAEVAQSPRYKITEKSQAVAFWCDPISGHATLYWYRQILGQGPELLVQFQDESVVDDSQLPKDRFSAERLKGVDSTLKIQPAELGDSAMYLCASSKPGKTFFYEQYFGPGTRLTVT.

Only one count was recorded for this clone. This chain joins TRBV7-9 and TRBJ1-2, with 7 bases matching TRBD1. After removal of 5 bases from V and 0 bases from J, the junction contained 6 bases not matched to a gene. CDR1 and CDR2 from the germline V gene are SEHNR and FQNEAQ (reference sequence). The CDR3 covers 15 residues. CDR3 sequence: CASSRGQLTNYGYTF. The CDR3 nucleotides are TGTGCCAGCAGCAGGGGACAGCTCACTAACTATGGCTACACCTTC.

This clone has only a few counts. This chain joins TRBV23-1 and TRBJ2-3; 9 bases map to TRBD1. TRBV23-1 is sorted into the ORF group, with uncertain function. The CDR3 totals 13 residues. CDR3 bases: TGCTCCTCCGGGACAGGGAGCACAGATACGCAGTATTTT. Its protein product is CSSGTGSTDTQYF.

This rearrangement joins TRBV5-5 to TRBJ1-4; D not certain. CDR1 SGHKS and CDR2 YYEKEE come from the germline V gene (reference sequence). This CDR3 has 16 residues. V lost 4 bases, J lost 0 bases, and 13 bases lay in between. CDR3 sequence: CASSREGLTTNEKLFF. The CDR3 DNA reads TGTGCCAGCAGCCGGGAGGGTCTAACAACTAATGAAAAACTGTTTTTT.

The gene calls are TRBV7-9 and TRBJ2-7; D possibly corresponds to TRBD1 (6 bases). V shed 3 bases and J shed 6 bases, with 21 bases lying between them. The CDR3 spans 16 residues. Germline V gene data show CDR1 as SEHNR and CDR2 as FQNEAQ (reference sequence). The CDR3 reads CASSFTLTGPLGEQYF. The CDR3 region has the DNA TGTGCCAGCAGCTTTACCTTGACAGGACCCCTTGGCGAGCAGTACTTC. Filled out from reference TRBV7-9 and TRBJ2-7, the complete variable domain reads DTGVSQNPRHKITKRGQNVTFRCDPISEHNRLYWYRQTLGQGPEFLTYFQNEAQLEKSRLLSDRFSAERPKGSFSTLEIQRTEQGDSAMYLCASSFTLTGPLGEQYFGPGTRLTVT.

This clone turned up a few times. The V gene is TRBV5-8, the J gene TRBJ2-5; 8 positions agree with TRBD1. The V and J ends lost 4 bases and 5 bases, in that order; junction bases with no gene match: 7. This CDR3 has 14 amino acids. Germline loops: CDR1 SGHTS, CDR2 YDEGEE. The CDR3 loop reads CASSLWTGTETQYF. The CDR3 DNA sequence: TGTGCCAGCAGCCTATGGACAGGGACGGAGACCCAGTACTTC.

CDR3 sequence: CASSSRTSGGATQYF. CDR3 bases: TGTGCCAGCAGTTCCCGGACTAGCGGGGGTGCTACGCAGTACTTC. The genes are TRBV28 and TRBJ2-7; 13 nucleotides line up with TRBD2. V trimming: 4 bases; J trimming: 9 bases; junction bases outside the gene matches: 9. CDR1 MDHEN and CDR2 SYDVKM come from the germline V gene. This CDR3 comprises 15 residues. The variable domain in full, with the rest retrieved from reference TRBV28 and TRBJ2-7, is DVKVTQSSRYLVKRTGEKVFLECVQDMDHENMFWYRQDPGLGLRLIYFSYDVKMKEKGDIPEGYSVSREKKERFSLILESASTNQTSMYLCASSSRTSGGATQYFGPGTRLTVT.